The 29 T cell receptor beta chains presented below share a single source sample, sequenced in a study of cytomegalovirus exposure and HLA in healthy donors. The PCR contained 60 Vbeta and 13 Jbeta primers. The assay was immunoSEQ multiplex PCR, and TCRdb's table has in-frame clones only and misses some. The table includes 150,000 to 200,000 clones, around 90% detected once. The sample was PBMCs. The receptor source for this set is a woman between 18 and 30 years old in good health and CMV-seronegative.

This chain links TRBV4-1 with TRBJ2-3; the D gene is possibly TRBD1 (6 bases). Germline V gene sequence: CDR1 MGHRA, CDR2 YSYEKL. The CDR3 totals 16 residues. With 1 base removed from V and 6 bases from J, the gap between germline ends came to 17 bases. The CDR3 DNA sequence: TGCGCCAGCAGCCAAGCCCGGCAGGGGAGTATGGATACGCAGTATTTT. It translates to CASSQARQGSMDTQYF.

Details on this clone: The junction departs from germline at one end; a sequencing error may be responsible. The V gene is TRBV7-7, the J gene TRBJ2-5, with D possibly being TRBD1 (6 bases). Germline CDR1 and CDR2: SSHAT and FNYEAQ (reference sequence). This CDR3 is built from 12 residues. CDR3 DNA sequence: TGTGCTAGCAGCAGCAGGGGAGAGACCCAGTACTTC. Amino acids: CASSSRGETQYF. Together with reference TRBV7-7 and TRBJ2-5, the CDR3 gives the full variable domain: GAGVSQSPRYKVTKRGQDVTLRCDPISSHATLYWYQQALGQGPEFLTYFNYEAQPDKSGLPSDRFSAERPEGSISTLTIQRTEQRDSAMYRCASSSRGETQYFGPGTRLLVL.

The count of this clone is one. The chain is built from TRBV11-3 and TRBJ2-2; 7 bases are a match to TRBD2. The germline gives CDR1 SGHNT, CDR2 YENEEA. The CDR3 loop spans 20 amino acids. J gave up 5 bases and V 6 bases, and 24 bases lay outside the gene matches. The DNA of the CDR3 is TGTGCCAGCAGAAACCGAATGACTAGCCGCCACCCGTACAGGACCGGGGAGCTGTTTTTT. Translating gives CASRNRMTSRHPYRTGELFF. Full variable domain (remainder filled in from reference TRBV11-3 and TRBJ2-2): EAGVVQSPRYKIIEKKQPVAFWCNPISGHNTLYWYLQNLGQGPELLIRYENEEAVDDSQLPKDRFSAERLKGVDSTLKIQPAELGDSAVYLCASRNRMTSRHPYRTGELFFGEGSRLTVL.

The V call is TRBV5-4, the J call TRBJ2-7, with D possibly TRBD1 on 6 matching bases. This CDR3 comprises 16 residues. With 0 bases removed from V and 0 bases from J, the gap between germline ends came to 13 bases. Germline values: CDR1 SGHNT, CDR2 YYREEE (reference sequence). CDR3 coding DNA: TGTGCCAGCAGCTTGGAGGGCAGGGGATTCTCCTACGAGCAGTACTTC. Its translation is CASSLEGRGFSYEQYF.

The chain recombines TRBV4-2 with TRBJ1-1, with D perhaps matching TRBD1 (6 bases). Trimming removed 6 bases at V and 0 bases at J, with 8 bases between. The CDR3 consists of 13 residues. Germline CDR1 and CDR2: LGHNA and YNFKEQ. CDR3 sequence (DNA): TGTGCCAGCAGACAGGGCGTGAACACTGAAGCTTTCTTT. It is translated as CASRQGVNTEAFF.

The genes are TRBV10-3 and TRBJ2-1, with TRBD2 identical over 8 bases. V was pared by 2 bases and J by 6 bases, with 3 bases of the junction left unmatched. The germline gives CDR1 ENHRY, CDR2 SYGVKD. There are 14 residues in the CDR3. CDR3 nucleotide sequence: TGTGCCATCAGTGAGAGCGGGGGAGGCAATGAGCAGTTCTTC. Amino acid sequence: CAISESGGGNEQFF.

CDR3 bases: TGCAGCGTTGAAGCGGGGGACTACACCTTC. This sequence encodes CSVEAGDYTF. V gene TRBV29-1 combines with J gene TRBJ1-2; the D gene is possibly TRBD1 (5 bases). Per germline, CDR1 SQVTM and CDR2 ANQGSEA. This CDR3 has 10 amino acids. Trimming left V 1 base short and J 10 bases short, with 7 bases between.

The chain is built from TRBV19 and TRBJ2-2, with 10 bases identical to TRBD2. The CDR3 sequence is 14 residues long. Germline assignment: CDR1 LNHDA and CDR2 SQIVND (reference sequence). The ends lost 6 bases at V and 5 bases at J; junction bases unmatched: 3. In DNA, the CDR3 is TGTGCCAGTAGGATTAGCGGGGGGACCGGGGAGCTGTTTTTT. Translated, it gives CASRISGGTGELFF.

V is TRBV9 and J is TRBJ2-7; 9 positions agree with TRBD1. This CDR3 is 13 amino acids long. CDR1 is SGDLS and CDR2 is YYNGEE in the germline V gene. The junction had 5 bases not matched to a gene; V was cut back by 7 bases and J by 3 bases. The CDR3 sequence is CASGAGQGYEQYF. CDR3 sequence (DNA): TGTGCCAGCGGGGCGGGACAGGGCTACGAGCAGTACTTC.

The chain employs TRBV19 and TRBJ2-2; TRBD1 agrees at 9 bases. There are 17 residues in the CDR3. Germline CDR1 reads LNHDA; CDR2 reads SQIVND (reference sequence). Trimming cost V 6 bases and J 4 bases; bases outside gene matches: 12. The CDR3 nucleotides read TGTGCCAGTAGCGCCCCGACCGGGACAGGGATCACCGGGGAGCTGTTTTTT. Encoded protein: CASSAPTGTGITGELFF.

The CDR3 DNA reads TGTGCCACCAGCAGAGATAAGGGGACAGGCTTAGAGCAGTACTTC. Protein sequence: CATSRDKGTGLEQYF. The chain recombines TRBV15 with TRBJ2-7, with TRBD1 matching over 8 bases. Germline V gene data show CDR1 as LNHNV and CDR2 as YYDKDF (reference sequence). V lost 0 bases to trimming and J lost 7 bases; unmatched junction nucleotides: 8. The CDR3 runs to 15 residues.

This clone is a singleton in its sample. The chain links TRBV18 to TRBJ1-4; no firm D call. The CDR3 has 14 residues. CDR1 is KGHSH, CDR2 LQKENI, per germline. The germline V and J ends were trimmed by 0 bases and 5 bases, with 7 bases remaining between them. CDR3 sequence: CASSPPYENEKLFF. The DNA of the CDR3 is TGTGCCAGCTCACCACCGTACGAGAATGAAAAACTGTTTTTT.

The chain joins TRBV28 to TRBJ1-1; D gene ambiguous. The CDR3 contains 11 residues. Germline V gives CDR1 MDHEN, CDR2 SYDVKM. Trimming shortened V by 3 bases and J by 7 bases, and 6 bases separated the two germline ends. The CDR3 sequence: CASSLGSEAFF. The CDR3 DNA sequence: TGTGCCAGCAGTTTGGGCAGTGAAGCTTTCTTT.

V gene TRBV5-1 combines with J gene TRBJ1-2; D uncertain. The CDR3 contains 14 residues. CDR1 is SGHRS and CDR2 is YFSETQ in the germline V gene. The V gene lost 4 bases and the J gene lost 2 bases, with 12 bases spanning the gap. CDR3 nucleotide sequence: TGCGCCAGCAGCCTTCAACAGACAAACTATGGCTACACCTTC. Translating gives CASSLQQTNYGYTF.

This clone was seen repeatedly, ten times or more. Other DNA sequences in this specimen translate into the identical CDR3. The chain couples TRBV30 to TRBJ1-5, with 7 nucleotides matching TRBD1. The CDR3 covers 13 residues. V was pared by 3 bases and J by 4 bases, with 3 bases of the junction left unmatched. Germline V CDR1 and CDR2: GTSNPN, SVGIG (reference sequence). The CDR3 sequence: CAWSVQGNQPQHF. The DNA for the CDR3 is TGTGCCTGGAGCGTACAGGGGAATCAGCCCCAGCATTTT.

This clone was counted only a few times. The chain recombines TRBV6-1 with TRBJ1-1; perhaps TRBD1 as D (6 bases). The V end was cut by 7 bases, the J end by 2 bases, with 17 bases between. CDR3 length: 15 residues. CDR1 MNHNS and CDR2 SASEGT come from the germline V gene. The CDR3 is CASTREGQFNTEAFF. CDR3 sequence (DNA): TGTGCCAGCACCCGGGAAGGACAGTTCAACACTGAAGCTTTCTTT.

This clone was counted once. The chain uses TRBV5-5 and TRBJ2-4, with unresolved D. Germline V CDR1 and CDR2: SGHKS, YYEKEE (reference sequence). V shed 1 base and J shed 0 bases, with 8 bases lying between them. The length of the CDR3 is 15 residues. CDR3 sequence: CASSLYSLAKNIQYF. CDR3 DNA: TGTGCCAGCAGCTTGTACAGTTTAGCCAAAAACATTCAGTACTTC.

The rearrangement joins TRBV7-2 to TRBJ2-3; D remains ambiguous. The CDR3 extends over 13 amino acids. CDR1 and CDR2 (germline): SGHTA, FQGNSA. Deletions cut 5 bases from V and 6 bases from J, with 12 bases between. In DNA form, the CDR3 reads TGTGCCAGCAGCCCGCGGCCCCCGGATACGCAGTATTTT. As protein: CASSPRPPDTQYF.

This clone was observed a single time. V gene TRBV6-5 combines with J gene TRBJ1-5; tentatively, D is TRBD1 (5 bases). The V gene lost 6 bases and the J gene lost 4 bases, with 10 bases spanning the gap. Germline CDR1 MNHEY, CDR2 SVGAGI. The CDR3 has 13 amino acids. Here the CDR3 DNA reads TGTGCCAGCAGCGGGGGTGTAAATCAGCCCCAGCATTTT. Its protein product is CASSGGVNQPQHF.

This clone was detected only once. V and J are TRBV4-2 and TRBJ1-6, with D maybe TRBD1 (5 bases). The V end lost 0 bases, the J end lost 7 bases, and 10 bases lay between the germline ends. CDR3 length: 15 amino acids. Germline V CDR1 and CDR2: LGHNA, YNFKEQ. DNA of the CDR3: TGTGCCAGCAGCCAAGACGTGGGGGGAAATTCACCCCTCCACTTT. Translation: CASSQDVGGNSPLHF.

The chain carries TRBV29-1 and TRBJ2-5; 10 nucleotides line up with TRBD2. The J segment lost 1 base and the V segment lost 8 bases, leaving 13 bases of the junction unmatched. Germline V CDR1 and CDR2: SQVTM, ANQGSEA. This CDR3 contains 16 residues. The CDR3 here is CSSRRTSGPFQETQYF. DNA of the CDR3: TGCAGCTCAAGGCGGACTAGCGGCCCTTTCCAAGAGACCCAGTACTTC.

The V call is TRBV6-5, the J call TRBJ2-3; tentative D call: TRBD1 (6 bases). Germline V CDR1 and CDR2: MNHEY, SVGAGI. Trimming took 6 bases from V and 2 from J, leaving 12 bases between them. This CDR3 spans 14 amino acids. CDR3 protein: CASSRDTDTDTQYF. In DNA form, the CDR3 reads TGTGCCAGCAGCCGGGACACCGACACAGATACGCAGTATTTT.

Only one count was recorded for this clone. The CDR3 sequence: CASSSGTGQETQYF. Here the CDR3 DNA reads TGTGCCAGCAGTTCCGGGACAGGGCAAGAGACCCAGTACTTC. The rearrangement joins TRBV6-5 to TRBJ2-5; 9 bases are shared with TRBD1. The V gene end was trimmed by 4 bases and the J gene end by 2 bases; junction bases not matched to a gene: 2. The germline V gene has CDR1 MNHEY and CDR2 SVGAGI. CDR3 size: 14 residues.

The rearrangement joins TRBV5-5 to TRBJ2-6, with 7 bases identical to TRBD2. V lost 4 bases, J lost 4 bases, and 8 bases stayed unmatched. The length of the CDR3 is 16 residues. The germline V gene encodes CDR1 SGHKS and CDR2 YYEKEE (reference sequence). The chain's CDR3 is CASSRGLKSGANVLTF. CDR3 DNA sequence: TGTGCCAGCAGCAGGGGACTAAAGAGCGGGGCCAACGTCCTGACTTTC.

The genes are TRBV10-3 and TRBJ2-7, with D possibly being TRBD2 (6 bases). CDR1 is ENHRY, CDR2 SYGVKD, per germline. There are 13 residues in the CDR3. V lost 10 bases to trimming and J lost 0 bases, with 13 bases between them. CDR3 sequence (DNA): TGTGCCACCGGGACTCTGGGCTCCTACGAGCAGTACTTC. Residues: CATGTLGSYEQYF.

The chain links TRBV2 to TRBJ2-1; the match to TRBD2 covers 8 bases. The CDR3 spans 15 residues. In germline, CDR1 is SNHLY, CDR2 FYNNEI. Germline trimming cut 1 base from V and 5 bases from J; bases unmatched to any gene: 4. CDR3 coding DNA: TGTGCCAGCAGTGAAGACGGGGGGGCCCACAATGAGCAGTTCTTC. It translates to CASSEDGGAHNEQFF.

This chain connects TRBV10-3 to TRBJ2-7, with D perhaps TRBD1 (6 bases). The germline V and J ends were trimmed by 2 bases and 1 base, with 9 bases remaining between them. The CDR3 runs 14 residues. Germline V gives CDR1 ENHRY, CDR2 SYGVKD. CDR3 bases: TGTGCCATCAGTGAGGAAGACAGGTCCTACGAGCAGTACTTC. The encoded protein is CAISEEDRSYEQYF.

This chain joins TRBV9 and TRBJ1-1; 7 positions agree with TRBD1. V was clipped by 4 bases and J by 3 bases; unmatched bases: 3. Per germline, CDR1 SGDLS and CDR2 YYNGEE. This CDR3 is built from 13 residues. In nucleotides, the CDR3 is TGTGCCAGCAGCAATACAGGGGACACTGAAGCTTTCTTT. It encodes CASSNTGDTEAFF.

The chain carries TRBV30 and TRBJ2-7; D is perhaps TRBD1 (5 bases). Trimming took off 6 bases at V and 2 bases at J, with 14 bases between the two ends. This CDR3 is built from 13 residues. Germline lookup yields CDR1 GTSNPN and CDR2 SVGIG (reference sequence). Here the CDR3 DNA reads TGTGCCTGCCAGGATGTGACAGCCTACGAGCAGTACTTC. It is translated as CACQDVTAYEQYF.